This entry lists 22 T cell receptor beta chains sequenced from one sample in a study of blood T cell repertoires in COVID-19. The table came from immunoSEQ multiplex PCR; TCRdb's copy has only in-frame clones and leaves some out. The repertoire has fewer than 90,000 clones, over 75% of them found once; the top ten carry 7.3%. The sample taken for sequencing was peripheral blood. These receptors were taken from a man aged 65 to 79 with acute or convalescent COVID-19.

The chain couples TRBV5-1 to TRBJ1-6; D not certain. This CDR3 contains 13 residues. Trimming shortened V by 7 bases and J by 7 bases, and 12 bases separated the two germline ends. Germline V gene data show CDR1 as SGHRS and CDR2 as YFSETQ. Here the CDR3 DNA reads TGCGCCAGCGGCCCGACTGGGAATTCACCCCTCCACTTT. It yields the protein CASGPTGNSPLHF.

This chain connects TRBV6-6 to TRBJ2-7, with 11 bases aligning to TRBD1. The CDR3 extends over 13 amino acids. Germline loops: CDR1 MNHNY, CDR2 SVGAGI (reference sequence). The junction had 2 bases not matched to a gene; V was cut back by 10 bases and J by 0 bases. The CDR3 DNA reads as TGTGCCACCGGGACAGGGGGCTCCTACGAGCAGTACTTC. It encodes CATGTGGSYEQYF.

The genes are TRBV28 and TRBJ1-5; D is possibly TRBD1 (6 bases). V dropped 8 bases and J dropped 2 bases, with 16 bases sitting between them. Germline values: CDR1 MDHEN, CDR2 SYDVKM. CDR3 length: 15 residues. The CDR3 is CASRKGTSGNQPQHF. In nucleotides, the CDR3 is TGTGCCAGCCGAAAAGGGACATCGGGCAATCAGCCCCAGCATTTT.

The chain employs TRBV5-1 and TRBJ1-5; possible D gene TRBD1, 6 bases. The CDR3 runs to 15 residues. Trimming stripped 0 bases from V and 3 bases from J, with 10 bases between. The V gene's germline CDR1 is SGHRS and CDR2 YFSETQ. CDR3 in DNA: TGCGCCAGCAGCTTGGCAGGGGTACTCAATCAGCCCCAGCATTTT. It translates to CASSLAGVLNQPQHF.

The rearrangement uses TRBV6-5 and TRBJ1-5; tentative D call: TRBD1 (5 bases). Germline CDR1 reads MNHEY; CDR2 reads SVGAGI. The CDR3 spans 15 residues. Trimming cost V 6 bases and J 0 bases, with 12 bases left between them. CDR3 sequence (DNA): TGTGCCAGCAGCCGTTCAGGACATAGCAATCAGCCCCAGCATTTT. Translating it yields CASSRSGHSNQPQHF.

This clone has a single count. V usage is TRBV7-2 and J usage is TRBJ1-6; D call uncertain. V was clipped by 7 bases and J by 4 bases, with 14 bases between them. This CDR3 contains 15 residues. CDR1 is SGHTA, CDR2 FQGNSA, per germline. CDR3 nucleotide sequence: TGTGCCAGCAACTCTGATCCTACTTATAATTCACCCCTCCACTTT. Its translation is CASNSDPTYNSPLHF.

CDR3 sequence reads: CASSGTSGYNEQFF. CDR3 in DNA: TGTGCCAGCAGCGGGACTAGCGGATACAATGAGCAGTTCTTC. V usage is TRBV14 and J usage is TRBJ2-1; 11 bases map to TRBD2. The length of the CDR3 is 14 residues. Looked up from germline, CDR1 is SGHDN and CDR2 is FVKESK. The V gene end was trimmed by 5 bases and the J gene end by 4 bases; junction bases not matched to a gene: 1.

The V call is TRBV6-4, the J call TRBJ2-3, with TRBD2 identical over 8 bases. The CDR3 sequence is 17 residues long. In germline, CDR1 is MRHNA, CDR2 SNTAGT. With V trimmed by 0 bases and J by 4 bases, 9 bases remained unmatched. CDR3 region: CASSDSYSREGADTQYF. CDR3 sequence (DNA): TGTGCCAGCAGTGACTCGTATTCTCGGGAGGGAGCAGATACGCAGTATTTT.

The chain carries TRBV30 and TRBJ1-1; no clear D gene. Germline V gene lookup returns CDR1 GTSNPN and CDR2 SVGIG (reference sequence). The CDR3 runs to 16 residues. Trimming cost V 3 bases and J 5 bases, with 22 bases left between them. The DNA of the CDR3 is TGTGCCTGGAGCTTGGACTTGAGCCCTTATAATACTGAAGCTTTCTTT. Amino acid sequence: CAWSLDLSPYNTEAFF.

In this sample, this clone turned up a few times. The gene calls are TRBV5-1 and TRBJ1-1; 9 bases are a match to TRBD1. This CDR3 contains 20 residues. The V segment lost 2 bases and the J segment 2 bases; nucleotides outside the gene matches: 19. CDR1 and CDR2 from the germline V gene are SGHRS and YFSETQ. The CDR3 DNA sequence: TGCGCCAGCAGCTTCCCCCAAAACCCAACAGGGGGCGCCCGTAACACTGAAGCTTTCTTT. Protein: CASSFPQNPTGGARNTEAFF.

The V gene is TRBV18, the J gene TRBJ2-7; possibly TRBD1 for D (6 bases). This CDR3 has 14 residues. The germline V gene has CDR1 KGHSH and CDR2 LQKENI. Trimming removed 1 base at V and 2 bases at J, with 9 bases between. Here the CDR3 reads CASSPRTEAYEQYF. The CDR3 DNA is TGTGCCAGCTCACCACGGACAGAAGCCTACGAGCAGTACTTC.

This clone was counted between two and nine times. The chain employs TRBV24-1 and TRBJ2-1; TRBD2 agrees at 7 bases. This CDR3 spans 15 amino acids. V lost 4 bases to trimming and J lost 2 bases; unmatched junction nucleotides: 4. Per the germline V gene, CDR1 is KGHDR and CDR2 is SFDVKD. The CDR3 sequence: CATSDMGLPYNEQFF. The CDR3 DNA follows: TGTGCCACCAGTGACATGGGACTACCCTACAATGAGCAGTTCTTC.

This clone was seen just once. This chain joins TRBV20-1 and TRBJ2-7, with D maybe TRBD2 (5 bases). V lost 3 bases, J lost 2 bases, and 11 bases lay in between. Per the germline V gene, CDR1 is DFQATT and CDR2 is SNEGSKA (reference sequence). CDR3 length: 13 amino acids. The CDR3 spells CSASPRATYEQYF. The CDR3 coding sequence is TGCAGTGCTAGTCCGCGGGCTACCTACGAGCAGTACTTC.

This chain joins TRBV15 and TRBJ2-2; 9 nucleotides match TRBD1. The CDR3 runs to 17 residues. Germline V lookup: CDR1 LNHNV, CDR2 YYDKDF (reference sequence). The junction had 8 bases not matched to a gene; V was cut back by 1 base and J by 5 bases. The CDR3, as DNA: TGTGCCACCAGCAGAGCCCGTTCCGGACAGGGGACCGGGGAGCTGTTTTTT. Translated: CATSRARSGQGTGELFF.

This clone was seen just once. The chain combines TRBV18 with TRBJ2-2, with 8 bases fitting TRBD1. The CDR3 runs 16 residues. Germline CDR1 is KGHSH and CDR2 is LQKENI. V dropped 3 bases and J dropped 5; count of bases not matched to a gene: 8. The CDR3 nucleotides are TGTGCCAGCTCACCGCAGGGGGCGATGAAGACCGGGGAGCTGTTTTTT. Translated, it gives CASSPQGAMKTGELFF.

This chain links TRBV28 with TRBJ2-1; D is perhaps TRBD2 (6 bases). The CDR3 has 12 residues. V shed 7 bases and J shed 4 bases, with 8 bases lying between them. CDR1 and CDR2 (germline): MDHEN, SYDVKM. This CDR3 is CASTAGYNEQFF. In DNA form, the CDR3 reads TGTGCCAGCACGGCGGGGTACAATGAGCAGTTCTTC.

The genes are TRBV12-1 and TRBJ2-1; TRBD2, the table's D call, was not compared with the DNA. TRBV12-1 represents a pseudogene. The CDR3 sequence is 15 residues long. Here the CDR3 DNA reads TGTGCCAGCAGCTTTCGGGGCGGGAGTGGCAATGAGCAGTTCTTC. This encodes CASSFRGGSGNEQFF.

This chain links TRBV27 with TRBJ2-2, with 9 bases fitting TRBD1. With 8 bases clipped from V and 1 base from J, the junction kept 14 bases outside the gene matches. CDR3 length: 18 residues. Germline V CDR1 and CDR2: MNHEY, SMNVEV (reference sequence). The DNA of the CDR3 is TGTGCCAGCCGACCGACAGGGGGAAGTCGAGAGAACACCGGGGAGCTGTTTTTT. Residues: CASRPTGGSRENTGELFF.

The chain carries TRBV9 and TRBJ2-5; perhaps TRBD2 as D (6 bases). CDR3 length: 14 residues. V lost 5 bases and J lost 1, with 12 bases in between. The germline V gene has CDR1 SGDLS and CDR2 YYNGEE. CDR3 in amino acids: CASSILGGQETQYF. CDR3 coding DNA: TGTGCCAGCAGTATCCTCGGGGGCCAAGAGACCCAGTACTTC.

This sequence joins TRBV5-1 and TRBJ2-7; maybe TRBD2 (7 bases). The germline V and J ends were trimmed by 0 bases and 6 bases, with 13 bases remaining between them. This CDR3 has 14 amino acids. The germline V gene has CDR1 SGHRS and CDR2 YFSETQ. CDR3 in DNA: TGCGCCAGCAGCTTGGATTCGCGGGGGCTCGAGCAGTACTTC. It encodes CASSLDSRGLEQYF.

This clone has only one observation. The chain carries TRBV5-5 and TRBJ2-2; 11 positions agree with TRBD2. Germline CDR1 and CDR2: SGHKS and YYEKEE (reference sequence). The CDR3 length is 17 residues. V trimming: 1 base; J trimming: 2 bases; junction bases outside the gene matches: 4. CDR3 loop: CASSLFLAGGNTGELFF. CDR3 DNA: TGTGCCAGCAGCTTGTTTCTAGCGGGGGGCAACACCGGGGAGCTGTTTTTT.

The chain uses TRBV15 and TRBJ1-5; TRBD1 aligns across 7 bases. Trimming cost V 5 bases and J 0 bases; bases outside gene matches: 7. From germline, CDR1 is LNHNV and CDR2 YYDKDF (reference sequence). The CDR3 consists of 16 residues. This CDR3 reads CATSGGQAYSNQPQHF. In nucleotides, the CDR3 is TGTGCCACCAGCGGCGGACAGGCGTATAGCAATCAGCCCCAGCATTTT.